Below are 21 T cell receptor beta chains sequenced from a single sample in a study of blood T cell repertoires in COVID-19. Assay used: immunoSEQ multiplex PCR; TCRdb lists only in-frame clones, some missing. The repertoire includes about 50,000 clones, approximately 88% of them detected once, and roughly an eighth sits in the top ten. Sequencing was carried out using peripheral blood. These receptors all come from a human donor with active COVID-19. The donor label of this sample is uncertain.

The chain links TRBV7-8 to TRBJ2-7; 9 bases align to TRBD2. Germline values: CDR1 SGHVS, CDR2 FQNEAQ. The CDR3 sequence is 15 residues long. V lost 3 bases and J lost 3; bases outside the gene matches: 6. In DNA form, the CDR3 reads TGTGCCAGCAGCTTGCGGGGGGGAAGAGACTACGAGCAGTACTTC. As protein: CASSLRGGRDYEQYF.

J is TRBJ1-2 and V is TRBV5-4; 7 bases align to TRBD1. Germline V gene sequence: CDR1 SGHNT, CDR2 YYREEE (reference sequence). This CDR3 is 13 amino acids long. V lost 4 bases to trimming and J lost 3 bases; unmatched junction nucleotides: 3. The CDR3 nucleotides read TGTGCCAGCAGCGATGGGACAGACTATGGCTACACCTTC. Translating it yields CASSDGTDYGYTF.

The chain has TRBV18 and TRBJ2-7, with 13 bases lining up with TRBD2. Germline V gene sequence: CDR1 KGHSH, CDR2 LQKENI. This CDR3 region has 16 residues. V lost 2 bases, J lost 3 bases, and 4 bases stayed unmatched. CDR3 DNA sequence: TGTGCCAGCTCACCAGGGACTAGCGGGACCAACTACGAGCAGTACTTC. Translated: CASSPGTSGTNYEQYF.

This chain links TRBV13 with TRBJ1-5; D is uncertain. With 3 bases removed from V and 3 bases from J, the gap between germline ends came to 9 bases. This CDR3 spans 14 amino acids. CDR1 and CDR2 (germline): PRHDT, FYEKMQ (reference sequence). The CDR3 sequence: CASSFSEINQPQHF. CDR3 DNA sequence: TGTGCCAGCAGCTTCTCGGAGATCAATCAGCCCCAGCATTTT.

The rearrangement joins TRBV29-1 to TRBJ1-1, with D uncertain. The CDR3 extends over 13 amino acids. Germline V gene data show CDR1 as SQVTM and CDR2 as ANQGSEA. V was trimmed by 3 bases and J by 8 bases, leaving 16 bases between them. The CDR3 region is CSVELRLSPEAFF. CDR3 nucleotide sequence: TGCAGCGTTGAGCTTCGACTTAGCCCCGAAGCTTTCTTT.

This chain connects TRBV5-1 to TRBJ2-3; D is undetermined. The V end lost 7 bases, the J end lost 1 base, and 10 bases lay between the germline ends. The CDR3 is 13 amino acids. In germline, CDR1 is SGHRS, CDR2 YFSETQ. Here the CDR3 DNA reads TGCGCCAGCGGTGTTAGTGGCACAGATACGCAGTATTTT. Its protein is CASGVSGTDTQYF.

The CDR3 sequence is CATDRPTGELFF. The CDR3 nucleotides read TGTGCCACGGACAGGCCCACCGGGGAGCTGTTTTTT. V is TRBV6-5 and J is TRBJ2-2, with 7 positions matching TRBD1. The ends lost 10 bases at V and 4 bases at J; junction bases unmatched: 3. Germline V gene lookup returns CDR1 MNHEY and CDR2 SVGAGI. The CDR3 totals 12 residues.

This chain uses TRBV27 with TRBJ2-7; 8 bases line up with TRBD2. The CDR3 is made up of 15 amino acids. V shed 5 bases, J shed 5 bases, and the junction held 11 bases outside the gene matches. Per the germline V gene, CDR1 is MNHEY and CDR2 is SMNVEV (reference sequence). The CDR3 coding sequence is TGTGCCAGCAGTGCTTTAGCCAGCGGGAGAAACGAGCAGTACTTC. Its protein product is CASSALASGRNEQYF.

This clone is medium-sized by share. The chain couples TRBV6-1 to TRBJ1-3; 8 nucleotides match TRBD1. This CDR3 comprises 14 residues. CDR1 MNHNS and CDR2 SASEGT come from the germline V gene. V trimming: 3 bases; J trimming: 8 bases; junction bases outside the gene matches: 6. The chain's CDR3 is CASSDQDRVYTIYF. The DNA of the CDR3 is TGTGCCAGCAGTGACCAGGACAGGGTATACACCATATATTTT.

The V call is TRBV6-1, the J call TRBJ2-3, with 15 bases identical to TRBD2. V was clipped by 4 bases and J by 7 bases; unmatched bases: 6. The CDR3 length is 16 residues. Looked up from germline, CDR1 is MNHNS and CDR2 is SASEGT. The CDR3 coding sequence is TGTGCCAGCAGTGCCAGGACTAGCGGGGGGGCCCATACGCAGTATTTT. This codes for CASSARTSGGAHTQYF.

DNA of the CDR3: TGTGCCAGCAATTGGGACAGCATGACTAATTCACCCCTCCACTTT. Translating gives CASNWDSMTNSPLHF. The V and J genes are TRBV2 and TRBJ1-6; 7 bases are a match to TRBD1. Germline-derived CDR1 and CDR2 are SNHLY and FYNNEI. This CDR3 comprises 15 residues. Losses at the gene ends were 7 bases for V and 6 bases for J; bases not matched to a gene: 9.

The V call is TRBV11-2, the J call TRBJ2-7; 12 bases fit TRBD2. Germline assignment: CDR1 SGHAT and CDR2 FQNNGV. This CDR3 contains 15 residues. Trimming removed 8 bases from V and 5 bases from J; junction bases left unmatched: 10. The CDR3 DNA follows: TGTGCCAGCCATCCGACTAGCGGGAGTGGCGACGAGCAGTACTTC. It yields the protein CASHPTSGSGDEQYF.

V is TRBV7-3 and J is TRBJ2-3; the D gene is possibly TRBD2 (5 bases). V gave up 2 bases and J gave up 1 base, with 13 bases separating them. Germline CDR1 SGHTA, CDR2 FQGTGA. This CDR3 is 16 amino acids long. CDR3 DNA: TGTGCCAGCAGCTTAGGCAAGAGTAGCGGCACAGATACGCAGTATTTT. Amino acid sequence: CASSLGKSSGTDTQYF.

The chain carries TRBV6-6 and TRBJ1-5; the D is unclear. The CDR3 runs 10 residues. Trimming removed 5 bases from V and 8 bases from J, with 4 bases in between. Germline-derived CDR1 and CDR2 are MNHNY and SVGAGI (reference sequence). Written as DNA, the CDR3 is TGTGCCAGCAGTCTTAAGCCCCAGCATTTT. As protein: CASSLKPQHF.

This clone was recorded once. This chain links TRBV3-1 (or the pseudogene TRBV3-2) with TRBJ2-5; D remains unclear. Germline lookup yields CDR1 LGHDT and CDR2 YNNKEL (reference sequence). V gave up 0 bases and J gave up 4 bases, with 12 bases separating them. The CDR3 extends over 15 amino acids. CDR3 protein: CASSQDWLEPETQYF. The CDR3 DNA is TGTGCCAGCAGCCAAGATTGGCTAGAGCCAGAGACCCAGTACTTC.

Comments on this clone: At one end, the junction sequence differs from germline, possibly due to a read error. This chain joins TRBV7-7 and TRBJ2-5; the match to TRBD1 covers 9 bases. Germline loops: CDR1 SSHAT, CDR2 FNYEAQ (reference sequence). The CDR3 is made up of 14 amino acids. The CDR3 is CASSHGQGQETQYF. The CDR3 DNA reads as TGTGCTAGCAGCCACGGACAGGGGCAAGAGACCCAGTACTTC.

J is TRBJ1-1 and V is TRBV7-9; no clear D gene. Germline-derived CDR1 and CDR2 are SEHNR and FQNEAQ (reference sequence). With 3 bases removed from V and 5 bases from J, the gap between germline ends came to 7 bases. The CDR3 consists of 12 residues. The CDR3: CASSFPRTEAFF. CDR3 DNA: TGTGCCAGCAGCTTCCCGCGAACTGAAGCTTTCTTT.

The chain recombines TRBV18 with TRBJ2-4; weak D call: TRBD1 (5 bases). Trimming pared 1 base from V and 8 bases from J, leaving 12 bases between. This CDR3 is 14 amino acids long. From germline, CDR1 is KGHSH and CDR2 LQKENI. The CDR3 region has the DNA TGTGCCAGCTCACCACTAGCCCTAGGGGACATTCAGTACTTC. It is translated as CASSPLALGDIQYF.

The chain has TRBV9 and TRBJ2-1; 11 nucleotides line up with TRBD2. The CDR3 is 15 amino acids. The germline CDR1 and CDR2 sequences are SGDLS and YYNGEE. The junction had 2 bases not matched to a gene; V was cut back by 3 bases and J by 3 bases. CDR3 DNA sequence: TGTGCCAGCAGCGCTACTAGCGGGGGCTACAATGAGCAGTTCTTC. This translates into CASSATSGGYNEQFF.

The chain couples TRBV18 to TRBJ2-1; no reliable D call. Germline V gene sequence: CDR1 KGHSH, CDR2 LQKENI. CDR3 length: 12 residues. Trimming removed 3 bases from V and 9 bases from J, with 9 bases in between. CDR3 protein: CASSPSSGEQFF. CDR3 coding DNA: TGTGCCAGCTCACCTAGTTCGGGTGAGCAGTTCTTC.

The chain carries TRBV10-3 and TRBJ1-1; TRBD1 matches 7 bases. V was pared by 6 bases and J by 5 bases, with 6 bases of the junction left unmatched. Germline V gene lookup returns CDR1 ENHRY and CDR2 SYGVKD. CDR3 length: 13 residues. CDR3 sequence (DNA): TGTGCCATCAGGAGTGGCAGGGGGACTGAAGCTTTCTTT. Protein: CAIRSGRGTEAFF.